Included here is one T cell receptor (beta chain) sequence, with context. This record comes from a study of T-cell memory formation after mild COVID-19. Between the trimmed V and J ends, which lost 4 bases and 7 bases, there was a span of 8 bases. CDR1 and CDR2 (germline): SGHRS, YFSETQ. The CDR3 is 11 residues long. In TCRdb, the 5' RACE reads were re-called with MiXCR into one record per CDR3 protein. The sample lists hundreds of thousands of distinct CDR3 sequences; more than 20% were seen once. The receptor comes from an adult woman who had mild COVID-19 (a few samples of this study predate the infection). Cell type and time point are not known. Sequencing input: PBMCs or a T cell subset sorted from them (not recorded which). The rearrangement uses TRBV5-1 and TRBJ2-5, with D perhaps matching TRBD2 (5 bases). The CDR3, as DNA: TGCGCCAGCAGCGAACTAGGGACCCAGTACTTC. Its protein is CASSELGTQYF.